Shown below are 2 T cell receptor beta chains from a single sample sequenced in a study of PD-1 blockade in classical Hodgkin lymphoma. Data came from immunoSEQ multiplex PCR; TCRdb stores just in-frame clones and leaves some out. The sample gives approximately 26,000 clones, approximately 66% of which show up once; roughly 24% is in the top ten. Following autologous stem cell transplantation, relapse occurred in every patient, and exposure to brentuximab vedotin varied. Source: peripheral blood mononuclear cells (PBMCs), taken before the second cycle of nivolumab. The source is a human donor with classical Hodgkin lymphoma.

The V and J genes are TRBV4-3 and TRBJ1-6; D not certain. Trimming stripped 3 bases from V and 4 bases from J, with 10 bases between. This CDR3 spans 15 amino acids. In germline, CDR1 is LGHNA, CDR2 YSLEER. The CDR3 loop reads CASSHGQKYNSPLHF. DNA of the CDR3: TGCGCCAGCAGCCATGGTCAGAAATATAATTCACCCCTCCACTTT.

CDR3 residues: CASSYSGRTYNEQFF. The DNA for the CDR3 is TGTGCCAGCAGTTACTCAGGGAGAACCTACAATGAGCAGTTCTTC. V gene TRBV6-5 combines with J gene TRBJ2-1, with D tentatively TRBD2 (5 bases). Trimming removed 0 bases at V and 2 bases at J, with 8 bases between. Germline V CDR1 and CDR2: MNHEY, SVGAGI. The CDR3 is made up of 15 amino acids.